The present entry profiles one TCR beta chain with its context. Which antigen it targets is not known. Relative to the germline gene, one junction end is altered; a read error may explain this. Other DNA sequences in this sample translate to the same CDR3. This entry comes from a study of T cell changes during pregnancy in multiple sclerosis (dated by TCRdb to the late 2010s). About the study as a whole: The study examined how the T cell repertoire changed over the course of pregnancy in women with multiple sclerosis.

The protocol used for the library was the immunoSEQ multiplex PCR assay. TCRdb took over this immuneACCESS table, retaining in-frame rearrangements with V and J assigned. Such tables are incomplete; in checked studies, under half of the missing clones stem from an unresolved V gene, and the remainder is unexplained. Recorded for this sample are approximately 31,000 clones; 90% of them occurred a single time. The ten largest clones represent around 0.4% of the sample. This clonotype originated in a female donor in good health, enrolled as a control in a pregnancy study. The specimen comprised CD4+ T cells from peripheral blood mononuclear cells, sampled in the second trimester of pregnancy.

The DNA sequence follows: TGCGCCACCAGCAGAGGGGCGGGATCACCCCTCCACTTT. The resulting protein is CATSRGAGSPLHF. Rearrangement joined TRBV5-6 to TRBJ1-6, and the D gene may be TRBD1, 5 bases matching. CDR1 and CDR2, per the germline V gene, are SGHDT and YYEEEE. The cysteine opens and the phenylalanine closes a CDR3 of 13 amino acids. Of all the DNA, just the CDR3 is kept, 39 bases in frame from base 1.